Presented here are 13 T cell receptor beta chains from one specimen sequenced in a study of cytomegalovirus exposure and HLA in healthy donors. The PCR had 60 Vbeta and 13 Jbeta primers. Clones were read by immunoSEQ multiplex PCR, and TCRdb kept only the in-frame ones, dropping some. This table has 160,000 or so clones, roughly 76% appearing once. Material for sequencing was PBMCs. The receptor source for this set is a woman aged 18-29 years in good health and CMV-seropositive.

The chain is built from TRBV14 and TRBJ2-5; possibly TRBD2 for D (5 bases). The CDR3 has 13 amino acids. CDR1 is SGHDN and CDR2 is FVKESK in the germline V gene. Trimming cost V 7 bases and J 5 bases, with 14 bases left between them. CDR3 in DNA: TGTGCCAGCATATTTGAGGGCGGCGAGACCCAGTACTTC. The encoded protein is CASIFEGGETQYF. The full variable domain, in which reference TRBV14 and TRBJ2-5 provide the parts outside the CDR3, is EAGVTQFPSHSVIEKGQTVTLRCDPISGHDNLYWYRRVMGKEIKFLLHFVKESKQDESGMPNNRFLAERTGGTYSTLKVQPAELEDSGVYFCASIFEGGETQYFGPGTRLLVL.

This sequence joins TRBV7-2 and TRBJ1-2, with no clear D. The V gene's germline CDR1 is SGHTA and CDR2 FQGNSA. V was shortened by 2 bases and J by 5 bases, with 9 bases between the two germline ends. The CDR3 runs 13 residues. The CDR3 bases are TGTGCCAGCAGCTTATCAGGAAGTTATGGCTACACCTTC. This translates into CASSLSGSYGYTF. Together with reference TRBV7-2 and TRBJ1-2, the CDR3 gives the full variable domain: GAGVSQSPSNKVTEKGKDVELRCDPISGHTALYWYRQSLGQGLEFLIYFQGNSAPDKSGLPSDRFSAERTGGSVSTLTIQRTQQEDSAVYLCASSLSGSYGYTFGSGTRLTVV.

The rearrangement uses TRBV7-9 and TRBJ2-6, with a weak D call TRBD2 (6 bases). This CDR3 comprises 19 residues. CDR1 and CDR2 from the germline V gene are SEHNR and FQNEAQ (reference sequence). V lost 5 bases, J lost 0 bases, and 20 bases lay in between. The CDR3, as DNA: TGTGCCAGCAGCCGGAGGGGTGGGGCGGAAATCTCTGGGGCCAACGTCCTGACTTTC. Protein sequence: CASSRRGGAEISGANVLTF.

This clone was detected only a few times. The chain recombines TRBV5-8 with TRBJ2-4; 7 positions agree with TRBD1. Germline-derived CDR1 and CDR2 are SGHTS and YDEGEE. V dropped 5 bases and J dropped 4; count of bases not matched to a gene: 12. The length of the CDR3 is 16 residues. CDR3 protein: CASRPETQGPKNIQYF. Written as DNA, the CDR3 is TGTGCCAGCAGACCCGAGACACAGGGGCCTAAAAACATTCAGTACTTC.

In this sample, this clone turned up once. The junction departs from germline at one end; a sequencing error may be responsible. This sequence joins TRBV7-9 and TRBJ1-6; D perhaps matches TRBD1 (5 bases). CDR3 length equals 17 residues. Per the germline V gene, CDR1 is SEHNR and CDR2 is FQNEAQ (reference sequence). Here the CDR3 reads CASNLSRDSLSVSPLHF. The CDR3 nucleotides are TGTGCCAGCAACTTAAGCAGGGACTCTTTGTCAGTCTCACCCCTCCACTTT.

The table lists this clone with a count of one. The chain carries TRBV28 and TRBJ1-5, with a tentative D call TRBD1 (5 bases). Trimming pared 6 bases from V and 7 bases from J, leaving 10 bases between. Germline V gene data show CDR1 as MDHEN and CDR2 as SYDVKM. The CDR3 loop spans 12 amino acids. The CDR3 sequence: CASSWGRQPQHF. The CDR3 DNA reads TGTGCCAGCAGCTGGGGGAGGCAGCCCCAGCATTTT.

The rearrangement links TRBV11-2 to TRBJ2-1; the D gene is possibly TRBD2 (5 bases). Germline CDR1 and CDR2: SGHAT and FQNNGV. Deletions cut 0 bases from V and 7 bases from J, with 19 bases between. The CDR3 covers 17 residues. CDR3 sequence reads: CASSLDREGRVPNEQFF. In DNA, the CDR3 is TGTGCCAGCAGCTTAGATCGGGAAGGGCGGGTCCCTAATGAGCAGTTCTTC.

V usage is TRBV27 and J usage is TRBJ2-2, with TRBD1 matching 10 bases. This CDR3 has 16 amino acids. Germline CDR1 MNHEY, CDR2 SMNVEV (reference sequence). V trimming: 0 bases; J trimming: 7 bases; junction bases outside the gene matches: 5. The CDR3 sequence: CASSLSWDRGIGELFF. CDR3 coding DNA: TGTGCCAGCAGTTTATCTTGGGACAGGGGTATCGGGGAGCTGTTTTTT.

This chain joins TRBV6-1 and TRBJ2-1, with a weak D call TRBD2 (6 bases). Germline V CDR1 and CDR2: MNHNS, SASEGT. The CDR3 runs 17 residues. Trimming cost V 2 bases and J 8 bases, with 22 bases left between them. As DNA, the CDR3 is TGTGCCAGCAGTGAACCGCGGCGGGGAACGTTGGTCGATGAGCAGTTCTTC. This sequence encodes CASSEPRRGTLVDEQFF.

The chain is built from TRBV5-1 and TRBJ2-2; weak D call: TRBD1 (6 bases). CDR1 and CDR2 from the germline V gene are SGHRS and YFSETQ. V lost 5 bases, J lost 5 bases, and 13 bases lay in between. CDR3 size: 14 residues. CDR3 loop: CASSPGAGTGELFF. The CDR3 coding sequence is TGCGCCAGCAGTCCAGGGGCGGGTACCGGGGAGCTGTTTTTT.

The gene calls are TRBV2 and TRBJ2-5; the match to TRBD2 covers 14 bases. The CDR3 is 13 residues long. Germline V gene lookup returns CDR1 SNHLY and CDR2 FYNNEI. J was trimmed by 3 bases and V by 9 bases; bases with no gene match: 0. The CDR3 DNA follows: TGTGCCAGGGGACTAGCGGGGGAAGAGACCCAGTACTTC. Its translation is CARGLAGEETQYF.

This chain links TRBV5-1 with TRBJ1-1; 8 positions match TRBD1. V was clipped by 4 bases and J by 5 bases; unmatched bases: 13. The CDR3 loop spans 16 amino acids. Germline CDR1 and CDR2: SGHRS and YFSETQ. The CDR3 sequence is CASSATRQGIGTEAFF. For the CDR3, the DNA is TGCGCCAGCAGCGCGACCCGACAGGGGATCGGTACTGAAGCTTTCTTT.

V and J are TRBV4-2 and TRBJ1-5, with 10 bases lining up with TRBD1. The CDR3 is 16 amino acids. The germline gives CDR1 LGHNA, CDR2 YNFKEQ. V lost 4 bases and J lost 5; bases outside the gene matches: 8. CDR3: CASSPSGQGRDQPQHF. In DNA form, the CDR3 reads TGTGCCAGCAGCCCCTCGGGACAGGGGAGGGATCAGCCCCAGCATTTT.